This T cell receptor beta chain was recorded in a study of blood T cells in healthy people across ages. V was cut by 6 bases and J by 5 bases, with 20 bases left in between. CDR1 and CDR2 from the germline V gene are ENHRY and SYGVKD. The CDR3 spans 15 residues. This clonotype was found a few times. A second PCR, run for roughly 7 to 11 cycles, used a sample-barcoded 5' primer plus a J-beta primer mix. TCRdb re-analysed the 5' RACE reads in MiXCR, keeping a single row per CDR3 protein. The sample records about 800,000 distinct CDR3 sequences, 46% being singletons. Sequenced: blood. The gene calls are TRBV10-3 and TRBJ2-7; the D gene is possibly TRBD1 (8 bases). This receptor was taken from an elderly man in good health. CDR3 sequence reads: CAISPGGGSQDEQYF. Here the CDR3 DNA reads TGTGCCATCAGCCCAGGGGGCGGGAGTCAGGACGAGCAGTACTTC.